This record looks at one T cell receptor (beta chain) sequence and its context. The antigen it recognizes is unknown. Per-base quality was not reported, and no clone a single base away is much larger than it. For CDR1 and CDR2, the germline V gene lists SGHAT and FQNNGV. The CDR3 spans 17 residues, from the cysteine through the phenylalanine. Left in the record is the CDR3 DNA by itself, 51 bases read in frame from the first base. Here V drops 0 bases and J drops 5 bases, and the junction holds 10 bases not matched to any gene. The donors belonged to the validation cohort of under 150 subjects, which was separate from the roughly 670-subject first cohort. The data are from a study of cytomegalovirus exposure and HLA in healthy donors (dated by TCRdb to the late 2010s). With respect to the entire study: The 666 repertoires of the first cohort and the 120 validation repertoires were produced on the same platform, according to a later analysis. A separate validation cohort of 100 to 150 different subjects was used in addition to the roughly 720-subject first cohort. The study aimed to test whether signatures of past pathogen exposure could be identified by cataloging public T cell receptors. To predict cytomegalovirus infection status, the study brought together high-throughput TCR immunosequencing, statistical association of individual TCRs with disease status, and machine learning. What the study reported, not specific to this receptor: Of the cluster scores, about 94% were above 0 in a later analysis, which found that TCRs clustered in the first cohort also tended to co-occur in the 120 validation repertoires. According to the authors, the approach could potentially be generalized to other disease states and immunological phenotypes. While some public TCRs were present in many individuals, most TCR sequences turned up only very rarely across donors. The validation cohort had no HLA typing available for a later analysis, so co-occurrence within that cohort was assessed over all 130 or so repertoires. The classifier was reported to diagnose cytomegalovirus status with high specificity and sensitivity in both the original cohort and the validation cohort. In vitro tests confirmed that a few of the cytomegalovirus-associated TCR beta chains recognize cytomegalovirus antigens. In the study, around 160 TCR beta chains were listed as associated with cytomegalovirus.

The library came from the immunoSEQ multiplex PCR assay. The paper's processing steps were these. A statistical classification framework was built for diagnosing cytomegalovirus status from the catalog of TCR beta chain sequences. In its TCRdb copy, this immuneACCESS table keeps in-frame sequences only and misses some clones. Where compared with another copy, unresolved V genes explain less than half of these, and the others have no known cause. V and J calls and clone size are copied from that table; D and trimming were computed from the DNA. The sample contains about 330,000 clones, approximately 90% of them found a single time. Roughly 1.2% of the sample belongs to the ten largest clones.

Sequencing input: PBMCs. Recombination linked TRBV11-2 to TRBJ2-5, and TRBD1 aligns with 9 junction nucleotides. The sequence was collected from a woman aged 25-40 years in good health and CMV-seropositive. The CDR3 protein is CASSLDDPGTGLETQYF. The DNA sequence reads TGTGCCAGCAGCTTAGATGACCCCGGGACAGGGCTTGAGACCCAGTACTTC.